The entry that follows covers one T cell receptor beta chain sequence. The sample belongs to a study of shared clonotypes between healthy human individuals. From germline, CDR1 is MDHEN and CDR2 SYDVKM. This CDR3 contains 16 residues. Trimming cost V 3 bases and J 1 base; bases outside gene matches: 7. Repertoires were generated with immunoSEQ multiplex PCR, while TCRdb's copy carries only in-frame clones and drops some. The sample lists around 2.5 million clones; roughly 93% were seen once. Sequences were obtained from naive CD4+ T cells from PBMCs. Documented subset: CD45RA+ positively selected. V usage is TRBV28 and J usage is TRBJ2-3; the match to TRBD2 covers 7 bases. The TCR sequence derives from a man between 18 and 35 years old in good health. Some clones in this sample may be carry-over from other donors' samples. The chain's CDR3 is CASSFRGRIGTDTQYF. CDR3 DNA sequence: TGTGCCAGCAGTTTCCGCGGGAGAATTGGCACAGATACGCAGTATTTT.